These 20 T cell receptor beta chains share one sample of origin, sequenced in a study of human T cells and chemical hapten exposure. From the RACE reads, TCRdb called clonotypes with MiXCR, one entry per CDR3 protein. The sample yields 89,000 or so distinct CDR3 sequences, over 6.5% seen once. Time point reported: pre-sensitization, week 0. As for treatment: therapeutic diphenylcyclopropenone sensitization with weekly scalp DPC. Source: whole blood, taken in connection with sensitization to the hapten diphenylcyclopropenone (DPC). The receptors here all came from a man aged 40-49 years with alopecia areata. Some clones in this sample may be carry-over from other donors' samples.

The chain links TRBV4-2 to TRBJ2-7; no definite D call. Germline V CDR1 and CDR2: LGHNA, YNFKEQ. This CDR3 contains 14 residues. Trimming removed 0 bases from V and 0 bases from J, with 6 bases in between. The CDR3 region is CASSQDRSSYEQYF. The CDR3 bases are TGTGCCAGCAGCCAAGATAGGAGCTCCTACGAGCAGTACTTC.

The table lists this clonotype with a few counts. V usage is TRBV28 and J usage is TRBJ2-7, with TRBD2 as a possible D gene (5 bases). Germline V gene data show CDR1 as MDHEN and CDR2 as SYDVKM. Trimming left V 3 bases short and J 2 bases short, with 26 bases between. There are 19 residues in the CDR3. The CDR3 DNA reads TGTGCCAGCAGTTTTACTTTGGAGATCGCTAGCCCAGCCACCTACGAGCAGTACTTC. It specifies CASSFTLEIASPATYEQYF.

CDR3 nucleotide sequence: TGCAGCGTTCCTCAAAACGTCGGCAGTAACTATGGCTACACCTTC. This translates into CSVPQNVGSNYGYTF. This chain links TRBV29-1 with TRBJ1-2; D gene uncertain. CDR1 SQVTM and CDR2 ANQGSEA come from the germline V gene. V lost 5 bases and J 1 base, leaving 17 bases between the germline ends. This CDR3 region has 15 residues.

The chain has TRBV6-5 and TRBJ2-1; D is possibly TRBD2 (5 bases). Germline V gene sequence: CDR1 MNHEY, CDR2 SVGAGI. V gave up 0 bases and J gave up 2 bases, with 11 bases separating them. This CDR3 has 16 residues. The CDR3 bases are TGTGCCAGCAGTTACTCGGGCGGACTCCCCTACAATGAGCAGTTCTTC. This sequence encodes CASSYSGGLPYNEQFF.

This clonotype was detected ten times or more. The chain carries TRBV28 and TRBJ1-2; 8 bases are a match to TRBD1. Germline trimming cut 7 bases from V and 4 bases from J; bases unmatched to any gene: 5. CDR1 and CDR2 (germline): MDHEN, SYDVKM. CDR3 length: 13 residues. The CDR3 loop is CASKSGGGYGYTF. The CDR3 coding sequence is TGTGCCAGCAAATCAGGGGGCGGCTATGGCTACACCTTC.

This clonotype has a count of ten or more. V gene TRBV9 combines with J gene TRBJ2-6; no reliable D call. From germline, CDR1 is SGDLS and CDR2 YYNGEE. Trimming cost V 2 bases and J 6 bases, with 6 bases left between them. The CDR3 runs 13 residues. The CDR3 bases are TGTGCCAGCAGCGTGCCCCCGGCCAACGTCCTGACTTTC. This translates into CASSVPPANVLTF.

There are many counts of this clonotype. The chain has TRBV20-1 and TRBJ2-6, with 8 bases aligning to TRBD1. Unmatched junction bases numbered 12, after V lost 2 bases and J lost 0 bases. This CDR3 contains 19 residues. In germline, CDR1 is DFQATT, CDR2 SNEGSKA (reference sequence). The DNA for the CDR3 is TGCAGTGCTAGACGGGACAGGAGTCTGGAAAGCTCTGGGGCCAACGTCCTGACTTTC. Residues: CSARRDRSLESSGANVLTF.

V and J are TRBV29-1 and TRBJ2-3; TRBD2 matches at 7 bases. This CDR3 spans 14 amino acids. Unmatched junction bases numbered 11, after V lost 8 bases and J lost 3 bases. CDR1 and CDR2 (germline): SQVTM, ANQGSEA. CDR3 bases: TGCAGCCACCACGGCGGGAGTAGGACAGATACGCAGTATTTT. It encodes CSHHGGSRTDTQYF.

The V call is TRBV5-1, the J call TRBJ1-1; TRBD1 is a possible D gene (5 bases). The CDR3 has 14 residues. Germline-derived CDR1 and CDR2 are SGHRS and YFSETQ. V shed 4 bases and J shed 1 base, with 11 bases lying between them. As DNA, the CDR3 is TGCGCCAGCAGCCCACAGGTATCGAACACTGAAGCTTTCTTT. It is translated as CASSPQVSNTEAFF.

This chain joins TRBV30 and TRBJ2-2; TRBD2 is a possible D gene (6 bases). Germline V gene lookup returns CDR1 GTSNPN and CDR2 SVGIG (reference sequence). The CDR3 sequence is 13 residues long. Deletions cut 2 bases from V and 6 bases from J, with 10 bases between. CDR3 in amino acids: CAWSLGGSGELFF. The CDR3, as DNA: TGTGCCTGGAGTCTTGGAGGGTCCGGGGAGCTGTTTTTT.

This clonotype has ten or more counts. The chain employs TRBV3-1 and TRBJ2-7, with 8 bases identical to TRBD1. CDR1 is LGHDT, CDR2 YNNKEL, per germline (reference sequence). The length of the CDR3 is 14 residues. The junction had 8 bases not matched to a gene; V was cut back by 6 bases and J by 4 bases. The DNA for the CDR3 is TGTGCCAGCAGACCACAGGGGGTATCTTACGAGCAGTACTTC. Protein sequence: CASRPQGVSYEQYF.

This rearrangement joins TRBV19 to TRBJ2-5; TRBD2 matches 9 bases. Unmatched junction bases numbered 7, after V lost 5 bases and J lost 0 bases. The germline CDR1 and CDR2 sequences are LNHDA and SQIVND (reference sequence). The CDR3 runs to 16 residues. The CDR3 DNA is TGTGCCAGTAGTCCAATAGCGGGAGTAAACCAAGAGACCCAGTACTTC. It yields the protein CASSPIAGVNQETQYF.

This clonotype has a handful of counts. V gene TRBV7-6 combines with J gene TRBJ1-1; D is ambiguous. The CDR3 extends over 14 amino acids. The V end was cut by 2 bases, the J end by 4 bases, with 11 bases between. Germline values: CDR1 SGHVS, CDR2 FNYEAQ. CDR3 bases: TGTGCCAGCAGCTTACGGTCCCGGGGCACTGAAGCTTTCTTT. Its protein product is CASSLRSRGTEAFF. Filled out from reference TRBV7-6 and TRBJ1-1, the complete variable domain reads GAGVSQSPRYKVTKRGQDVALRCDPISGHVSLYWYRQALGQGPEFLTYFNYEAQQDKSGLPNDRFSAERPEGSISTLTIQRTEQRDSAMYRCASSLRSRGTEAFFGQGTRLTVV.

CDR3 amino acids: CASSQDAGGPPGANVLTF. The CDR3 DNA reads TGCGCCAGCAGCCAAGATGCGGGAGGGCCTCCTGGGGCCAACGTCCTGACTTTC. The gene calls are TRBV4-3 and TRBJ2-6; 9 bases are shared with TRBD2. This CDR3 has 18 residues. J lost 2 bases, V lost 0 bases, and 5 bases had no gene match. The V gene's germline CDR1 is LGHNA and CDR2 YSLEER.

In its sample, this clonotype was seen many times. The chain uses TRBV10-3 and TRBJ2-1; D tentatively fits TRBD1 or TRBD2 (5 bases each). This CDR3 is built from 14 residues. V lost 10 bases, J lost 7 bases, and 20 bases lay in between. Germline values: CDR1 ENHRY, CDR2 SYGVKD. As DNA, the CDR3 is TGTGCCAGCGAGGGAAGGGGTGTTTCAAATGAGCAGTTCTTC. Translating it yields CASEGRGVSNEQFF.

J is TRBJ1-2 and V is TRBV6-5, with a possible D match to TRBD1 (5 bases). This CDR3 region has 13 residues. Trimming cost V 6 bases and J 6 bases, with 14 bases left between them. Looked up from germline, CDR1 is MNHEY and CDR2 is SVGAGI. The CDR3 sequence: CASRRTQNHGYTF. CDR3 nucleotides: TGTGCCAGCAGAAGGACACAGAACCATGGCTACACCTTC.

The V and J genes are TRBV20-1 and TRBJ1-2, with a possible D match to TRBD1 (6 bases). Trimming stripped 2 bases from V and 3 bases from J, with 16 bases between. CDR3 length: 15 residues. The germline V gene has CDR1 DFQATT and CDR2 SNEGSKA (reference sequence). CDR3 region: CSARRQGRSDYGYTF. For the CDR3, the DNA is TGCAGTGCTAGAAGGCAGGGGAGGAGTGACTATGGCTACACCTTC.

The chain has TRBV12-3 or TRBV12-4 and TRBJ2-2, with D possibly TRBD2 on 5 matching bases. Trimming pared 10 bases from V and 7 bases from J, leaving 22 bases between. The CDR3 is made up of 15 amino acids. The CDR3 spells CATRPYPRGIGELFF. CDR3 nucleotide sequence: TGTGCCACCAGGCCCTACCCAAGAGGGATCGGGGAGCTGTTTTTT.

This clonotype was observed many times. The chain has TRBV4-3 and TRBJ2-5; maybe TRBD1 (5 bases). The CDR3 extends over 15 amino acids. Germline V CDR1 and CDR2: LGHNA, YSLEER. The V end was cut by 3 bases, the J end by 3 bases, with 14 bases between. CDR3 sequence: CASSQQIGDEETQYF. The CDR3 coding sequence is TGCGCCAGCAGCCAGCAGATAGGGGATGAAGAGACCCAGTACTTC.

This clonotype showed up many times. The chain links TRBV7-9 to TRBJ2-3; D gene ambiguous. The germline V gene has CDR1 SEHNR and CDR2 FQNEAQ (reference sequence). V lost 5 bases and J 3 bases, leaving 9 bases between the germline ends. The CDR3 is 13 residues long. CDR3 residues: CASSPLETDTQYF. Here the CDR3 DNA reads TGTGCCAGCAGCCCACTGGAGACAGATACGCAGTATTTT.